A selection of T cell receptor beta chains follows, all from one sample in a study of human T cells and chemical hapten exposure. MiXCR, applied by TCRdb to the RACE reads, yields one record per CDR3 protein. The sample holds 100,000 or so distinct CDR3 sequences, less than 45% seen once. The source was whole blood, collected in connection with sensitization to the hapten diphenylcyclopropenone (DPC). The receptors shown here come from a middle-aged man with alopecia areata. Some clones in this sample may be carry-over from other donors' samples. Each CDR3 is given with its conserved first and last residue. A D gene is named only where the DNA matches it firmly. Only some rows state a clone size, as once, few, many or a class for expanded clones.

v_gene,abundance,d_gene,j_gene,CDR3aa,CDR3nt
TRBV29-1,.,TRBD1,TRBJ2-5,CSVGTGAKIETQYF,TGCAGCGTTGGGACAGGGGCTAAGATAGAGACCCAGTACTTC
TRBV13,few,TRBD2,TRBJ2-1,CASSPPGLAGLDEQFF,TGTGCCAGCAGCCCTCCGGGACTAGCGGGACTAGATGAGCAGTTCTTC
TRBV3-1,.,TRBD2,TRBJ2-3,CASSSLAGADTQYF,TGTGCCAGCAGTTCACTAGCGGGAGCAGATACGCAGTATTTT
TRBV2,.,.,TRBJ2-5,CASSMGGRETQYF,TGTGCCAGCAGTATGGGGGGCAGAGAGACCCAGTACTTC
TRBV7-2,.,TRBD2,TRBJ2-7,CASSSRLAGVPGEQYF,TGTGCCAGCAGCTCACGACTAGCGGGTGTCCCGGGGGAGCAGTACTTC
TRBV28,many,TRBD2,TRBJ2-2,CASSLAGVDTGELFF,TGTGCCAGCAGTTTAGCGGGAGTGGACACCGGGGAGCTGTTTTTT
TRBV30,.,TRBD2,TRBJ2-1,CAWVKIPGTSPNEQFF,TGTGCCTGGGTTAAGATTCCCGGGACTAGCCCCAATGAGCAGTTCTTC
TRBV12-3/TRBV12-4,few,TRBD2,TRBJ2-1,CASSLVGGSRFNEQFF,TGTGCCAGCAGTTTAGTAGGCGGGAGTCGTTTCAATGAGCAGTTCTTC
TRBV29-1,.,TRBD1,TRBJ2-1,CSVTDRGLSSYNEQFF,TGCAGCGTCACAGACAGGGGGCTTAGCTCCTACAATGAGCAGTTCTTC
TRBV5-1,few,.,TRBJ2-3,CASSLRDPTDTQYF,TGCGCCAGCAGCTTGAGGGACCCCACAGATACGCAGTATTTT
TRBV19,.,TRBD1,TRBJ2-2,CASSGPGQGPTGELFF,TGTGCCAGTAGTGGCCCCGGACAGGGCCCCACCGGGGAGCTGTTTTTT
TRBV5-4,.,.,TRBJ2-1,CASTLPGSSYNEQFF,TGTGCCAGCACCCTTCCTGGTAGCTCCTACAATGAGCAGTTCTTC
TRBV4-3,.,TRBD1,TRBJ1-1,CASSRTGQGVTEAFF,TGCGCCAGCAGCCGAACTGGACAGGGGGTGACTGAAGCTTTCTTT
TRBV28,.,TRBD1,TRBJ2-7,CASRRNPDPGQGPLAYEQYF,TGTGCCAGCAGACGAAACCCTGACCCGGGACAGGGTCCCCTAGCCTACGAGCAGTACTTC
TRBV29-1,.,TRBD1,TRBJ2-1,CSVSPAGTGSYNEQFF,TGCAGCGTGTCCCCGGCTGGGACAGGGTCTTACAATGAGCAGTTCTTC
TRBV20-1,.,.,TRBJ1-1,CSARVQGTEAFF,TGCAGTGCTAGAGTCCAGGGGACTGAAGCTTTCTTT
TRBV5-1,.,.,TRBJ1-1,CASSTRNRAVVRNTEAFF,TGCGCCAGCAGCACGAGGAACAGGGCAGTTGTGCGGAACACTGAAGCTTTCTTT
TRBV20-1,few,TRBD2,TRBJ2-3,CSALGTTSTDTQYF,TGCAGTGCATTAGGGACTACCAGCACAGATACGCAGTATTTT
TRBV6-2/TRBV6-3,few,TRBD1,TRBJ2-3,CASNRDRSTDTQYF,TGTGCCAGCAACCGGGACAGGAGCACAGATACGCAGTATTTT
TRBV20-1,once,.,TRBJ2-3,CSAPRGGISTDTQYF,TGCAGTGCTCCGCGGGGCGGGATAAGCACAGATACGCAGTATTTT
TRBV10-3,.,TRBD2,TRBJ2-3,CATSGTSGNTDTQYF,TGTGCCACCTCCGGGACTAGCGGGAACACAGATACGCAGTATTTT
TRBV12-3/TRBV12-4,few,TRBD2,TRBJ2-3,CASSHPNGGTTDTQYF,TGTGCCAGCAGCCACCCAAACGGGGGGACCACAGATACGCAGTATTTT
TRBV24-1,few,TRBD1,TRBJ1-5,CATSGRGRDQPQHF,TGTGCCACCAGTGGCAGGGGGCGCGATCAGCCCCAGCATTTT
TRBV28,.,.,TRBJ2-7,CASTLGRIAYEQYF,TGTGCCAGCACCCTGGGGAGGATCGCCTACGAGCAGTACTTC
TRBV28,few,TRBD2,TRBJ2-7,CASSLLSSGYYEQYF,TGTGCCAGCAGTTTATTGTCTAGCGGCTACTACGAGCAGTACTTC
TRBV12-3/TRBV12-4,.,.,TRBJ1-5,CASSLGSNSNQPQHF,TGTGCCAGCAGTTTAGGCAGCAATAGCAATCAGCCCCAGCATTTT
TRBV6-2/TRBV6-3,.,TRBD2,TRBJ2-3,CASSYEAGATDTQYF,TGTGCCAGCAGTTACGAAGCGGGAGCAACAGATACGCAGTATTTT
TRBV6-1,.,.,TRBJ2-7,CASSGDFRYEQYF,TGTGCCAGCAGTGGTGACTTTAGGTACGAGCAGTACTTC
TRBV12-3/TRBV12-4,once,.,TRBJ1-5,CASTRQGNQPQHF,TGTGCCAGCACCCGGCAGGGGAATCAGCCCCAGCATTTT
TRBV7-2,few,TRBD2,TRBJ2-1,CASSLGTSGNNEQFF,TGTGCCAGCAGCTTGGGGACTAGCGGAAACAATGAGCAGTTCTTC
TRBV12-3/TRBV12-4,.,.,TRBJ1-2,CASSFVWGRWGYTF,TGTGCCAGCAGTTTTGTCTGGGGGCGCTGGGGCTACACCTTC
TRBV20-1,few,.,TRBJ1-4,CSASRGYNEKLFF,TGCAGTGCTTCAAGGGGGTATAATGAAAAACTGTTTTTT
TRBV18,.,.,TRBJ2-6,CASSPRQVFSGANVLTF,TGTGCCAGCTCACCTCGACAGGTCTTCTCTGGGGCCAACGTCCTGACTTTC
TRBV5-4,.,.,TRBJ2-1,CASSLAKASKSNEQFF,TGTGCCAGCAGCTTGGCCAAAGCTAGCAAGAGCAATGAGCAGTTCTTC
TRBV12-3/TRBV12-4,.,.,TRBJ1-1,CASSLGWSFGTEAFF,TGTGCCAGCAGTCTTGGTTGGTCGTTCGGCACTGAAGCTTTCTTT
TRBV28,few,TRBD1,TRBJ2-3,CASSSGTASTDTQYF,TGTGCCAGCAGTTCTGGGACAGCTAGCACAGATACGCAGTATTTT
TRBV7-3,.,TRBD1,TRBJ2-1,CASSQLPGQGSYNEQFF,TGTGCCAGCAGCCAATTACCAGGACAGGGGTCCTACAATGAGCAGTTCTTC
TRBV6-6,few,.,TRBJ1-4,CASRDGGRESEKLFF,TGTGCCAGCAGGGACGGGGGCAGGGAGAGTGAAAAACTGTTTTTT
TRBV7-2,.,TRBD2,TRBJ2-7,CASSLLAGGYEQYF,TGTGCCAGCAGCCTACTAGCGGGAGGGTACGAGCAGTACTTC
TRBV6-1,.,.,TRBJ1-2,CASSERPYGYTF,TGTGCCAGCAGTGAAAGGCCCTATGGCTACACCTTC
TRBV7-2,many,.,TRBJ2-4,CASSPRTDLKNIQYF,TGTGCCAGCAGCCCCAGGACAGACCTCAAAAACATTCAGTACTTC
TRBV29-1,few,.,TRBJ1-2,CSSVEAANYGYTF,TGCAGCTCGGTAGAGGCAGCTAACTATGGCTACACCTTC
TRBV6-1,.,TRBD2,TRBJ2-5,CASTLAGGGGETQYF,TGTGCCAGCACCCTAGCGGGAGGTGGTGGAGAGACCCAGTACTTC
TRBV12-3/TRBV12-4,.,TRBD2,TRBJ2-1,CASSSGLAGVVEQFF,TGTGCCAGCAGCTCTGGACTAGCGGGAGTTGTGGAGCAGTTCTTC
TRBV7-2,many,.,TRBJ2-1,CASSLRKRDEQFF,TGTGCCAGCAGCTTAAGGAAGCGTGATGAGCAGTTCTTC
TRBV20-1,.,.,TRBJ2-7,CSAGRDSAYEQYF,TGCAGTGCTGGGCGGGACAGTGCCTACGAGCAGTACTTC
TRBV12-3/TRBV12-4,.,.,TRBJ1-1,CASSWATGEAFF,TGTGCCAGCAGCTGGGCGACAGGTGAAGCTTTCTTT
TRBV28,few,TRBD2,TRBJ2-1,CASSFVTSGRLSFNEQFF,TGTGCCAGCAGTTTTGTTACTAGCGGGAGATTAAGCTTTAATGAGCAGTTCTTC
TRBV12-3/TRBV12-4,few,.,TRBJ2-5,CASAAGFQETQYF,TGTGCCAGCGCGGCGGGGTTCCAAGAGACCCAGTACTTC
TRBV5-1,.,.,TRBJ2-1,CASSPDSGTYHNEQFF,TGCGCCAGCAGCCCGGATTCCGGGACTTACCACAATGAGCAGTTCTTC
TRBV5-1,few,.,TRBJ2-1,CASSLDGGSLGFNEQFF,TGCGCCAGCAGCTTGGATGGGGGATCCCTTGGGTTTAATGAGCAGTTCTTC
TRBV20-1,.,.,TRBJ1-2,CSAREWAADYGYTF,TGCAGTGCTAGGGAATGGGCGGCGGACTATGGCTACACCTTC
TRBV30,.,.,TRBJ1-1,CAWSVQVRYTATEAFF,TGTGCCTGGAGTGTACAGGTGCGATACACCGCCACTGAAGCTTTCTTT
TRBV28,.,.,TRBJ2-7,CASRKQHSYEQYF,TGTGCCAGCAGGAAACAACACTCCTACGAGCAGTACTTC
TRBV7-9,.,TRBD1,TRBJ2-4,CASSSQGQGNIQYF,TGTGCCAGCAGCTCACAAGGACAGGGAAACATTCAGTACTTC